Reported below is one TCR beta chain. These data come from a study of blood T cell repertoires in COVID-19. Study-level information: The analysed material was cDNA or gDNA that came from T cells, B-cell-depleted T cells, or PBMCs.

Repertoires were generated with immunoSEQ multiplex PCR, while TCRdb's copy carries only in-frame clones and drops some. This table has under 200,000 clones, approximately 86% appearing once. The V segment lost 0 bases and the J segment 8 bases; nucleotides outside the gene matches: 4. Germline loops: CDR1 SGHNT, CDR2 YYREEE (reference sequence). This CDR3 has 16 residues. This clonotype was sampled from a man in his 60s who had recovered from COVID-19. The rearrangement joins TRBV5-4 to TRBJ2-1; 14 positions agree with TRBD2. Input material: peripheral blood. The CDR3 coding sequence is TGTGCCAGCAGCTTGGGACTAGCGGGAGGGTTTTATGAGCAGTTCTTC. It specifies CASSLGLAGGFYEQFF.